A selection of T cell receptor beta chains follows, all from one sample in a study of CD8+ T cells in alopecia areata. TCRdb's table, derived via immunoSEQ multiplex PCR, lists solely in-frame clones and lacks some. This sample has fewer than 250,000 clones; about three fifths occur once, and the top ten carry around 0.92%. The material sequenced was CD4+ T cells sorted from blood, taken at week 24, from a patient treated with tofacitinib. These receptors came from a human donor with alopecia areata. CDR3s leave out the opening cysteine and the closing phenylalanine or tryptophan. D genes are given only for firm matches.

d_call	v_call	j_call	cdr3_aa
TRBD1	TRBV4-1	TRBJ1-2	ASSQDRTNYGYT
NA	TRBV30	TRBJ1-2	AWSRTDSNYGYT
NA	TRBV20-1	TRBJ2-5	SAYPEETQY
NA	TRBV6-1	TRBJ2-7	ASRGEGNYEQY
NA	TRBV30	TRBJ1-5	AWSADRINQPQH
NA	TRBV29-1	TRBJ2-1	SVGGNEQF
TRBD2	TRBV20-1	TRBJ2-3	SARPSGVQY
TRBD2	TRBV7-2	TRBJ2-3	ASSLGPGTSGATQY
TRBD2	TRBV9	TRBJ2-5	ASSGRAGGPWETQY
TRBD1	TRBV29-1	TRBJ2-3	SVEHLRTGEDTQY
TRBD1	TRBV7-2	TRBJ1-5	ASSSGGVGQPQH
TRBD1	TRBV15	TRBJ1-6	ATSIDRAESYNSPLH
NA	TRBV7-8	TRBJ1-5	ASSQPRTDPGNQPQH
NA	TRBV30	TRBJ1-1	AGTSQGEAF
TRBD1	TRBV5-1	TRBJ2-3	ASSPFRGTTDTQY
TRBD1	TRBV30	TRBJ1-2	AWSRGDRGTNYGYT
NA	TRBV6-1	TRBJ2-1	ASKQPKINEQF
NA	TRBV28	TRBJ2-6	ASRPRDSGANVLT
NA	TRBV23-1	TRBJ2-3	ASSQDRQRHSTDTQY
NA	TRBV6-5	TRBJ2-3	ASTSSTDTQY
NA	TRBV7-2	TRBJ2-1	ASSLAKPDVQF
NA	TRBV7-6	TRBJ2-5	ASSLPRGSETQY
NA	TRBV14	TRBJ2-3	ASSPFPSSTQY
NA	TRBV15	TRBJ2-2	ATSSSTFVSRDGELF
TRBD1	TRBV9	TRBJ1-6	ASSVEGQGDSPLH
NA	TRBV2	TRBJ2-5	ASSGGSETQY
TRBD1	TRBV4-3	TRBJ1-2	ASSPAPGQGANGYT
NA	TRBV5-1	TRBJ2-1	ASSLDPGGLDEQF
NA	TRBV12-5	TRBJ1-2	ASGLGAGANDGYT